Below, 27 T cell receptor beta chains from the same sample are listed, as sequenced in a study of technical replicates of blood from a handful of donors. Sequencing used immunoSEQ multiplex PCR; TCRdb keeps in-frame clones, though not all of them. Of 65,000 to 90,000 clones in the sample, around 93% are singletons; the top ten hold 0.2% to 0.3%. The specimen was T cells isolated from PBMCs. Source of these receptors: a human donor in good health.

The V and J genes are TRBV7-9 and TRBJ2-1, with 12 bases aligning to TRBD2. This CDR3 has 15 amino acids. The trim removed 4 bases at V and 9 bases at J, leaving 7 bases unmatched. In germline, CDR1 is SEHNR, CDR2 FQNEAQ (reference sequence). The CDR3 loop is CASSWVTSGGIEQFF. DNA for the CDR3: TGTGCCAGCAGCTGGGTGACTAGCGGGGGCATTGAGCAGTTCTTC. Drawing the rest from reference TRBV7-9 and TRBJ2-1, the complete variable domain is DTGVSQNPRHKITKRGQNVTFRCDPISEHNRLYWYRQTLGQGPEFLTYFQNEAQLEKSRLLSDRFSAERPKGSFSTLEIQRTEQGDSAMYLCASSWVTSGGIEQFFGPGTRLTVL.

J is TRBJ2-5 and V is TRBV10-1, with D possibly being TRBD2 (5 bases). The CDR3 has 15 amino acids. The V gene lost 0 bases and the J gene lost 4 bases, with 12 bases spanning the gap. Germline V gene sequence: CDR1 WNHNN, CDR2 SYGVQD (reference sequence). CDR3 DNA: TGCGCCAGCAGTGAGTCGAGGACTCAGCGAGAGACCCAGTACTTC. Its protein is CASSESRTQRETQYF.

The gene calls are TRBV9 and TRBJ2-7; 14 positions match TRBD2. The J segment lost 4 bases and the V segment lost 0 bases, leaving 6 bases of the junction unmatched. Germline V CDR1 and CDR2: SGDLS, YYNGEE. This CDR3 region has 17 residues. The chain's CDR3 is CASSVAAGTSGSYEQYF. The DNA of the CDR3 is TGTGCCAGCAGCGTAGCCGCCGGGACTAGCGGGAGTTACGAGCAGTACTTC.

A note on this clone: Other DNA sequences in the sample encode the same CDR3. The chain is built from TRBV5-4 and TRBJ1-5; D uncertain. The germline gives CDR1 SGHNT, CDR2 YYREEE (reference sequence). V lost 4 bases to trimming and J lost 6 bases, with 17 bases between them. The CDR3 totals 15 residues. CDR3 amino acids: CASSLGTDPGQPQHF. CDR3 sequence (DNA): TGTGCCAGCAGCCTGGGTACGGATCCGGGTCAGCCCCAGCATTTT.

The rearrangement uses TRBV15 and TRBJ2-1; 13 bases agree with TRBD2. Per germline, CDR1 LNHNV and CDR2 YYDKDF (reference sequence). J gave up 7 bases and V 4 bases, and 7 bases lay outside the gene matches. The CDR3 consists of 16 residues. The CDR3 protein is CATSMKLAGGANEQFF. The CDR3 coding sequence is TGTGCCACCAGCATGAAACTAGCGGGGGGGGCGAATGAGCAGTTCTTC.

In this sample, this clone turned up once. CDR3 protein: CASSFDAGNNEQFF. In nucleotides, the CDR3 is TGCGCCAGCAGCTTTGATGCGGGGAACAATGAGCAGTTCTTC. The V and J genes are TRBV5-1 and TRBJ2-1; TRBD2 might be the D (6 bases). There are 14 residues in the CDR3. V lost 2 bases to trimming and J lost 5 bases, with 11 bases between them. Germline V gene lookup returns CDR1 SGHRS and CDR2 YFSETQ.

The chain links TRBV10-1 to TRBJ2-1; 8 bases align to TRBD2. Trimming cost V 2 bases and J 8 bases; bases outside gene matches: 17. This CDR3 is built from 18 residues. From germline, CDR1 is WNHNN and CDR2 SYGVQD (reference sequence). The CDR3, as DNA: TGCGCCAGCAGTGAGCCTACTCGCGGGGGGACGGGTTGGGATGAGCAGTTCTTC. Amino acids: CASSEPTRGGTGWDEQFF.

The chain uses TRBV5-4 and TRBJ1-1; D perhaps matches TRBD1 (5 bases). Germline CDR1 and CDR2: SGHNT and YYREEE (reference sequence). The V end was cut by 7 bases, the J end by 5 bases, with 21 bases between. This CDR3 is built from 15 residues. CDR3 DNA: TGTGCCAGCCGTCTAGACCAGGGCGGAGGGACTGAAGCTTTCTTT. Its protein product is CASRLDQGGGTEAFF.

J is TRBJ1-1 and V is TRBV29-1, with D possibly TRBD1 on 6 matching bases. The CDR3 runs 15 residues. Germline loops: CDR1 SQVTM, CDR2 ANQGSEA. V shed 4 bases and J shed 0 bases, with 15 bases lying between them. CDR3 residues: CSVVGRGHMNTEAFF. The CDR3, as DNA: TGCAGCGTTGTAGGTCGGGGACATATGAACACTGAAGCTTTCTTT. Complete variable domain (other parts from reference TRBV29-1 and TRBJ1-1): SAVISQKPSRDICQRGTSLTIQCQVDSQVTMMFWYRQQPGQSLTLIATANQGSEATYESGFVIDKFPISRPNLTFSTLTVSNMSPEDSSIYLCSVVGRGHMNTEAFFGQGTRLTVV.

V usage is TRBV5-1 and J usage is TRBJ2-1; TRBD2 might be the D (6 bases). V lost 0 bases and J 8 bases, leaving 12 bases between the germline ends. Germline CDR1 is SGHRS and CDR2 is YFSETQ. The CDR3 has 14 residues. The CDR3, as DNA: TGCGCCAGCAGCTTGGATCGCGGCGGGGATGAGCAGTTCTTC. It translates to CASSLDRGGDEQFF.

The chain carries TRBV6-4 and TRBJ2-1, with D perhaps TRBD2 (6 bases). The germline CDR1 and CDR2 sequences are MRHNA and SNTAGT. Trimming cost V 5 bases and J 4 bases, with 6 bases left between them. The CDR3 loop spans 12 amino acids. The CDR3 bases are TGTGCCAGCAGTCGGGGGTACAATGAGCAGTTCTTC. This encodes CASSRGYNEQFF.

The chain employs TRBV7-9 and TRBJ1-4, with 8 bases that match TRBD1. The CDR3 extends over 14 amino acids. The germline V gene encodes CDR1 SEHNR and CDR2 FQNEAQ (reference sequence). Trimming at V came to 3 bases and at J to 8 bases, leaving 5 bases not matched to a gene. The CDR3 coding sequence is TGTGCCAGCAGCTTTCGACAGGGGATGGAAAAACTGTTTTTT. Translated, it gives CASSFRQGMEKLFF.

This chain connects TRBV10-2 to TRBJ2-7; 10 bases map to TRBD2. The V and J ends lost 3 bases and 3 bases, in that order; junction bases with no gene match: 5. The CDR3 runs to 15 residues. Germline loops: CDR1 WSHSY, CDR2 SAAADI. The CDR3 DNA follows: TGCGCCAGCAGTGATGGGCTAGCGGGGGACTACGAGCAGTACTTC. It yields the protein CASSDGLAGDYEQYF.

This chain uses TRBV5-8 with TRBJ1-1; D gene ambiguous. Trimming removed 4 bases from V and 0 bases from J, with 10 bases in between. From germline, CDR1 is SGHTS and CDR2 YDEGEE. The CDR3 loop spans 14 amino acids. CDR3 loop: CASSVNTVNTEAFF. CDR3 coding DNA: TGTGCCAGCAGCGTAAACACAGTGAACACTGAAGCTTTCTTT.

The chain joins TRBV11-3 to TRBJ1-2, with TRBD1 as a possible D gene (5 bases). V lost 5 bases, J lost 1 base, and 11 bases lay in between. The germline CDR1 and CDR2 sequences are SGHNT and YENEEA. The CDR3 has 14 amino acids. The CDR3 bases are TGTGCCAGCAGCCCGAGGACACTTAACTATGGCTACACCTTC. Encoded protein: CASSPRTLNYGYTF.

This chain links TRBV7-9 with TRBJ2-7; a possible D gene is TRBD1 (5 bases). From germline, CDR1 is SEHNR and CDR2 FQNEAQ (reference sequence). This CDR3 has 18 amino acids. V was cut by 2 bases and J by 1 base, with 21 bases left in between. This CDR3 reads CASSLPTEIDPGSYEQYF. The CDR3 DNA is TGTGCCAGCAGCTTACCGACAGAAATAGATCCTGGTTCCTACGAGCAGTACTTC.

This clone was seen a single time. The chain couples TRBV9 to TRBJ2-1; no definite D call. Germline CDR1 and CDR2: SGDLS and YYNGEE. The V and J ends lost 0 bases and 9 bases respectively, with 10 bases between them. This CDR3 has 13 residues. CDR3 nucleotide sequence: TGTGCCAGCAGCGTAGTACTCCCGGGTGAGCAGTTCTTC. It translates to CASSVVLPGEQFF.

This clone appeared a single time. CDR3 nucleotide sequence: TGTGCCAGCAGCTTCGGAGGAGGCACAGATACGCAGTATTTT. Its translation: CASSFGGGTDTQYF. The rearrangement uses TRBV11-3 and TRBJ2-3; possibly TRBD2 for D (5 bases). The CDR3 totals 14 residues. The germline V gene has CDR1 SGHNT and CDR2 YENEEA. Trimming removed 3 bases from V and 1 base from J, with 8 bases in between.

The chain joins TRBV4-2 to TRBJ2-7; 7 positions match TRBD2. The CDR3 consists of 15 residues. Germline V gives CDR1 LGHNA, CDR2 YNFKEQ. V was clipped by 4 bases and J by 0 bases; unmatched bases: 6. The CDR3 nucleotides read TGTGCCAGCAGCCCGGGACTAAGCCTCTCCTACGAGCAGTACTTC. Translation: CASSPGLSLSYEQYF.

CDR3 sequence reads: CASSLAGGTSGYEQYF. CDR3 bases: TGCGCCAGCAGCTTGGCTGGGGGGACTAGCGGATACGAGCAGTACTTC. The chain is built from TRBV5-1 and TRBJ2-7; 11 bases are a match to TRBD2. Trimming removed 0 bases from V and 4 bases from J; junction bases left unmatched: 6. The V gene's germline CDR1 is SGHRS and CDR2 YFSETQ. CDR3 length: 16 residues.

The V gene is TRBV18, the J gene TRBJ1-6; D is undetermined. Deletions cut 3 bases from V and 8 bases from J, with 17 bases between. The CDR3 is 16 amino acids. Germline assignment: CDR1 KGHSH and CDR2 LQKENI. CDR3 sequence reads: CASSPRNGLADSPLHF. The CDR3 region has the DNA TGTGCCAGCTCACCCCGGAACGGACTCGCGGATTCACCCCTCCACTTT.

The V call is TRBV7-3, the J call TRBJ2-7; 9 nucleotides agree with TRBD1. This CDR3 is 14 amino acids long. CDR1 is SGHTA, CDR2 FQGTGA, per germline. With 5 bases clipped from V and 2 bases from J, the junction kept 4 bases outside the gene matches. The CDR3 nucleotides read TGTGCCAGCAGCAAGACAGGGGGGGCCTACGAGCAGTACTTC. Translation: CASSKTGGAYEQYF.

Concerning this clone itself: At one end, the junction sequence differs from germline, possibly due to a read error. The chain carries TRBV30 and TRBJ2-7; 9 nucleotides match TRBD2. The CDR3 is 13 residues long. Germline V gene lookup returns CDR1 GTSNPN and CDR2 SVGIG (reference sequence). As DNA, the CDR3 is TGTGCCGGGAGGGGGACTAGCCCCAACGAGCAGTACTTC. As protein: CAGRGTSPNEQYF.

The CDR3 nucleotides read TGTGCCAGCAGCACCATGACAGGGGGCCGCACCTACGAGCAGTACTTC. This gives the protein CASSTMTGGRTYEQYF. The chain couples TRBV7-9 to TRBJ2-7; TRBD1 agrees at 10 bases. The length of the CDR3 is 16 residues. After removal of 5 bases from V and 2 bases from J, the junction contained 9 bases not matched to a gene. Germline CDR1 reads SEHNR; CDR2 reads FQNEAQ (reference sequence).

The rearrangement uses TRBV10-3 and TRBJ2-5; 7 bases match TRBD2. This CDR3 is built from 13 residues. Trimming cost V 4 bases and J 3 bases; bases outside gene matches: 2. The V gene's germline CDR1 is ENHRY and CDR2 SYGVKD. The CDR3 is CAISAAGEETQYF. Written as DNA, the CDR3 is TGTGCCATCAGTGCCGCGGGAGAAGAGACCCAGTACTTC.

The J gene is TRBJ2-7, the V gene TRBV30; TRBD1 matches 9 bases. The CDR3 is made up of 16 amino acids. Germline V lookup: CDR1 GTSNPN, CDR2 SVGIG (reference sequence). With V trimmed by 0 bases and J by 1 base, 7 bases remained unmatched. The CDR3 DNA follows: TGTGCCTGGAGTGTACCGGGACAGGGTACTTCCTACGAGCAGTACTTC. Translation gives CAWSVPGQGTSYEQYF.

The J gene is TRBJ1-3, the V gene TRBV28, with D possibly TRBD1 on 6 matching bases. V was shortened by 7 bases and J by 7 bases, with 17 bases between the two germline ends. The CDR3 runs 14 residues. Germline-derived CDR1 and CDR2 are MDHEN and SYDVKM. This CDR3 reads CASTYGTPGNTIYF. The CDR3 region has the DNA TGTGCCAGCACTTACGGGACACCCGGGAACACCATATATTTT.